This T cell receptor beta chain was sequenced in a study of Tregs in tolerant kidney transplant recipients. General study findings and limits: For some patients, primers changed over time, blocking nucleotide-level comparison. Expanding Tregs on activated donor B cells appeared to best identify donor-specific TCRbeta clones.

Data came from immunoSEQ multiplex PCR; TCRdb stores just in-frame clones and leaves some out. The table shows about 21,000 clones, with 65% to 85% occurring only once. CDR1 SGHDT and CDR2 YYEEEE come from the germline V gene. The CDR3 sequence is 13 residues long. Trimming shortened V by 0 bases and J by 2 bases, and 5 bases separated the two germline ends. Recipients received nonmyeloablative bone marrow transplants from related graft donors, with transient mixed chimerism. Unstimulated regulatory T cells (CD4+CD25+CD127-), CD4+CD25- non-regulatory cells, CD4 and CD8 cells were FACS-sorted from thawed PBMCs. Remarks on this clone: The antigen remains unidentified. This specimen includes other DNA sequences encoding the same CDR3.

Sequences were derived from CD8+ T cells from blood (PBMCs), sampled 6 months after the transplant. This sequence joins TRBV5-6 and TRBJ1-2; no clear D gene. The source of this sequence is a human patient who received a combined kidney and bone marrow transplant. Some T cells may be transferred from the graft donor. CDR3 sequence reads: CASSLAGNYGYTF. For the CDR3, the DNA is TGTGCCAGCAGCTTGGCGGGGAACTATGGCTACACCTTC.